This T cell receptor (beta chain) was retrieved from a study of post-analysis software for immune sequencing data. Overall study findings and caveats: Multiple sclerosis patients had significantly lower normalized Chao1 diversity than controls. TRBV5-6, TRBV5-1 and TRBV20-1 belonged to a set of roughly 5 TRBV segments that were more frequent in patients than controls.

Presence of unique molecular identifiers characterized the TCR beta cDNA libraries. One entry per CDR3 protein results from TCRdb running MiXCR on the PCR reads. Of roughly 540,000 distinct CDR3 sequences listed, 34% are singletons. Looked up from germline, CDR1 is SQVTM and CDR2 is ANQGSEA. Trimming cost V 5 bases and J 4 bases, with 7 bases left between them. The CDR3 sequence is 11 residues long. This clonotype was counted a few times. The antigen is unknown. The clonotype was recovered from a girl aged 2-17 years with multiple sclerosis. The specimen was blood. The chain uses TRBV29-1 and TRBJ2-3; unclear D gene. This chain's CDR3 is CSVCLADTQYF. The DNA of the CDR3 is TGCAGCGTTTGCCTCGCAGATACGCAGTATTTT.